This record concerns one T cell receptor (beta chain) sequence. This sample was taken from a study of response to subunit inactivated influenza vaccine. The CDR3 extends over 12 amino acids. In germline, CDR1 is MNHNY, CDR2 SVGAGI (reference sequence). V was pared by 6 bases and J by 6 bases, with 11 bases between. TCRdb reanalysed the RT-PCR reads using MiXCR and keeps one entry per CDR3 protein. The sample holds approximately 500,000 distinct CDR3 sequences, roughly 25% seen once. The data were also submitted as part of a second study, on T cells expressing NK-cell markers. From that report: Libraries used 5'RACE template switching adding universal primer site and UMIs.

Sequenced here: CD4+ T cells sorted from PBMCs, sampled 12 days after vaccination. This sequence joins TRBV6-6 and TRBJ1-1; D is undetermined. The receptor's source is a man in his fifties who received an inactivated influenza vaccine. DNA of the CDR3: TGTGCCAGCAGCAAAGAAGGCGCTGAAGCTTTCTTT. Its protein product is CASSKEGAEAFF.